Each of the 24 T cell receptor beta chains below was sequenced from the same sample in a study of kidney transplant recipient with SARS-CoV-2 infection. Using its own MiXCR run on the reads, TCRdb lists one record per CDR3 protein. Of 200,000 to 300,000 distinct CDR3 sequences detected, under 35% appear once; the ten largest clones hold more than 6.5%. The sample consisted of a blood sample, taken at baseline and between days 110 and 120 from a kidney transplant recipient. All receptors come from a male patient younger than 45 who had COVID-19 and was a kidney transplant recipient. Among the T cells, some may be from the graft donor.

This clonotype has a count of ten or more. V usage is TRBV7-2 and J usage is TRBJ2-1; unclear D gene. The V and J ends lost 3 bases and 6 bases respectively, with 3 bases between them. This CDR3 comprises 11 residues. From germline, CDR1 is SGHTA and CDR2 FQGNSA. CDR3 sequence reads: CASSFVNEQFF. CDR3 DNA sequence: TGTGCCAGCAGCTTTGTCAATGAGCAGTTCTTC.

This clonotype was observed at least ten times. This rearrangement joins TRBV6-5 to TRBJ1-2; D may be TRBD1 (5 bases). V was trimmed by 4 bases and J by 5 bases, leaving 14 bases between them. Per the germline V gene, CDR1 is MNHEY and CDR2 is SVGAGI. The CDR3 has 14 residues. CDR3 residues: CASSLEGRGYGYTF. The CDR3 region has the DNA TGTGCCAGCAGTTTGGAGGGGAGAGGATATGGCTACACCTTC.

To note about this clonotype: A far larger clone is one base from this, pointing to a likely read error. J is TRBJ2-1 and V is TRBV7-9; D might be TRBD1 (7 bases). The DNA end favors TRBJ2-7, so the J call may be wrong. Germline V gene sequence: CDR1 SEHNR, CDR2 FQNEAQ (reference sequence). The CDR3 is 13 amino acids. CDR3 in DNA: TGTGCCAGCAGCGCGGGACAGAGCTACGGGCAGTACTTC. Residues: CASSAGQSYGQYF.

This clonotype was observed a few times. A much larger clone lies one base from this, so it may be a read error. The chain combines TRBV3-1 with TRBJ2-5; D uncertain. The CDR3 runs 17 residues. Trimming shortened V by 5 bases and J by 5 bases, and 24 bases separated the two germline ends. Germline values: CDR1 LGHDT, CDR2 YNNKEL (reference sequence). CDR3 DNA sequence: TGTGCCAGCAGCGTAGGTTGTCCCATTTCTTTCTCTGAGACCCAGTACTTC. This encodes CASSVGCPISFSETQYF.

This clonotype was detected ten times or more. The chain joins TRBV6-6 to TRBJ2-5; D ambiguous. The germline V gene encodes CDR1 MNHNY and CDR2 SVGAGI (reference sequence). Trimming removed 2 bases at V and 1 base at J, with 8 bases between. The CDR3 runs to 14 residues. This chain's CDR3 is CASSYALPQETQYF. In DNA, the CDR3 is TGTGCCAGCAGTTACGCTCTACCCCAAGAGACCCAGTACTTC.

This clonotype has at least ten counts. The V call is TRBV11-1, the J call TRBJ2-2; no definite D call. The germline V and J ends were trimmed by 1 base and 6 bases, with 9 bases remaining between them. The CDR3 has 14 amino acids. Germline V gene data show CDR1 as SGHAT and CDR2 as FQDESV (reference sequence). Here the CDR3 reads CASSLVRGAGELFF. Here the CDR3 DNA reads TGTGCCAGCAGCTTAGTACGAGGCGCCGGGGAGCTGTTTTTT. The complete variable domain, with remaining parts taken from reference TRBV11-1 and TRBJ2-2, reads EAEVAQSPRYKITEKSQAVAFWCDPISGHATLYWYRQILGQGPELLVQFQDESVVDDSQLPKDRFSAERLKGVDSTLKIQPAELGDSAMYLCASSLVRGAGELFFGEGSRLTVL.

This clonotype was detected ten times or more. This chain uses TRBV7-4 with TRBJ1-2; the D is unclear. V was trimmed by 5 bases and J by 4 bases, leaving 23 bases between them. The CDR3 covers 17 residues. Per germline, CDR1 SGHVT and CDR2 SQSDAQ. CDR3 sequence reads: CASSSGLSARKTYGYTF. For the CDR3, the DNA is TGTGCCAGCAGCAGCGGGCTTTCAGCTCGAAAGACCTATGGCTACACCTTC.

This clonotype was picked up many times. This sequence joins TRBV4-2 and TRBJ2-1; D might be TRBD2 (5 bases). This CDR3 has 17 residues. V was trimmed by 5 bases and J by 6 bases, leaving 23 bases between them. CDR1 and CDR2 (germline): LGHNA, YNFKEQ. This chain's CDR3 is CASSEPATVLRVNEQFF. In nucleotides, the CDR3 is TGTGCCAGCAGCGAACCAGCGACCGTTCTGAGGGTCAATGAGCAGTTCTTC.

This chain links TRBV19 with TRBJ2-1; 9 nucleotides line up with TRBD2. This CDR3 is built from 14 residues. Germline lookup yields CDR1 LNHDA and CDR2 SQIVND (reference sequence). Losses at the gene ends were 3 bases for V and 6 bases for J; bases not matched to a gene: 3. The CDR3: CASSMAGGPNEQFF. The CDR3 DNA follows: TGTGCCAGTAGTATGGCGGGAGGGCCCAATGAGCAGTTCTTC. The full variable domain, its missing parts supplied by reference TRBV19 and TRBJ2-1, is DGGITQSPKYLFRKEGQNVTLSCEQNLNHDAMYWYRQDPGQGLRLIYYSQIVNDFQKGDIAEGYSVSREKKESFPLTVTSAQKNPTAFYLCASSMAGGPNEQFFGPGTRLTVL.

This clonotype has at least ten counts. The gene calls are TRBV5-1 and TRBJ2-5; the match to TRBD1 covers 12 bases. There are 16 residues in the CDR3. Germline V gives CDR1 SGHRS, CDR2 YFSETQ. V lost 0 bases to trimming and J lost 5 bases; unmatched junction nucleotides: 5. The DNA of the CDR3 is TGCGCCAGCAGCTTGGCCGGGACAGGGGGCTCGGAGACCCAGTACTTC. Translated, it gives CASSLAGTGGSETQYF.

In regard to this clonotype: A read error may be the cause here, since a much bigger clone is one base away. The chain carries TRBV5-1 and TRBJ1-1; maybe TRBD1 (5 bases). Trimming shortened V by 9 bases and J by 1 base, and 13 bases separated the two germline ends. The CDR3 runs 13 residues. Germline loops: CDR1 SGHRS, CDR2 YFSETQ. CDR3 residues: CANSRDPNTEAFF. The CDR3, as DNA: TGCGCCAACAGTAGGGACCCGAACACTGAAGCTTTCTTT. Combining the CDR3 with reference TRBV5-1 and TRBJ1-1 gives the whole variable domain KAGVTQTPRYLIKTRGQQVTLSCSPISGHRSVSWYQQTPGQGLQFLFEYFSETQRNKGNFPGRFSGRQFSNSRSEMNVSTLELGDSALYLCANSRDPNTEAFFGQGTRLTVV.

This clonotype has a count of ten or more. The genes are TRBV9 and TRBJ1-2; D call uncertain. Trimming removed 7 bases from V and 4 bases from J, with 23 bases in between. CDR3 length: 16 residues. CDR1 is SGDLS, CDR2 YYNGEE, per germline. This CDR3 is CASDPGYSRKTYGYTF. DNA of the CDR3: TGTGCCAGCGATCCTGGGTACTCAAGAAAGACCTATGGCTACACCTTC.

The DNA for the CDR3 is TGTGCCAGCATCGACGTCAATAGTCGAAAGACCTATGGCTACACCTTC. This gives the protein CASIDVNSRKTYGYTF. This chain joins TRBV5-6 and TRBJ1-2; D not certain. Germline CDR1 and CDR2: SGHDT and YYEEEE. The CDR3 extends over 16 amino acids. Trimming cost V 6 bases and J 4 bases, with 22 bases left between them.

In regard to this clonotype: This may be a read error, as it is one base from a much larger clone. This chain links TRBV10-2 with TRBJ2-3, with D possibly being TRBD1 (6 bases). V was trimmed by 6 bases and J by 11 bases, leaving 18 bases between them. The CDR3 runs to 13 residues. In germline, CDR1 is WSHSY, CDR2 SAAADI. CDR3: CASSYVLDRRQYF. The DNA for the CDR3 is TGCGCCAGCAGCTACGTACTGGACAGAAGGCAGTATTTT.

In its sample, this clonotype was seen many times. This chain joins TRBV3-1 and TRBJ1-2; D is unresolved. Deletions cut 5 bases from V and 4 bases from J, with 23 bases between. This CDR3 spans 17 amino acids. Per the germline V gene, CDR1 is LGHDT and CDR2 is YNNKEL (reference sequence). The CDR3 reads CASSVYCTLRKTYGYTF. The DNA of the CDR3 is TGTGCCAGCAGCGTGTATTGCACCCTTCGAAAGACCTATGGCTACACCTTC. The whole variable domain, remainder taken from reference TRBV3-1 and TRBJ1-2, is DTAVSQTPKYLVTQMGNDKSIKCEQNLGHDTMYWYKQDSKKFLKIMFSYNNKELIINETVPNRFSPKSPDKAHLNLHINSLELGDSAVYFCASSVYCTLRKTYGYTFGSGTRLTVV.

In this sample, this clonotype turned up many times. DNA for the CDR3: TGTGCCAGCAGCTTGAGGGGGAGCTCCTACAATGAGCAGTTCTTC. Amino acid sequence: CASSLRGSSYNEQFF. The V call is TRBV7-9, the J call TRBJ2-1, with D possibly being TRBD1 (6 bases). In germline, CDR1 is SEHNR, CDR2 FQNEAQ (reference sequence). This CDR3 region has 15 residues. V was shortened by 3 bases and J by 0 bases, with 9 bases between the two germline ends.

This clonotype was seen repeatedly, ten times or more. The chain joins TRBV28 to TRBJ2-3, with D possibly being TRBD2 (5 bases). CDR3 length equals 15 residues. From germline, CDR1 is MDHEN and CDR2 SYDVKM. V lost 5 bases and J lost 2, with 14 bases in between. CDR3 sequence reads: CASSPGGSFTDTQYF. CDR3 coding DNA: TGTGCCAGCAGTCCTGGCGGGTCGTTCACAGATACGCAGTATTTT.

Ten or more counts support this clonotype. The chain has TRBV10-3 and TRBJ2-7; 8 nucleotides align to TRBD2. CDR1 and CDR2 from the germline V gene are ENHRY and SYGVKD. The CDR3 contains 15 residues. V was clipped by 10 bases and J by 5 bases; unmatched bases: 16. This chain's CDR3 is CATAPGTSILHEQYF. In DNA form, the CDR3 reads TGTGCCACCGCCCCCGGGACTAGTATTCTCCACGAGCAGTACTTC.

This clonotype was counted at least ten times. The CDR3 is CASTGRGGDPYEQYF. In DNA, the CDR3 is TGTGCCAGCACTGGGCGCGGGGGGGATCCCTACGAGCAGTACTTC. The chain carries TRBV6-2 or TRBV6-3 and TRBJ2-7; 9 positions match TRBD2. Germline lookup yields CDR1 MNHEY and CDR2 SVGEGT. V dropped 7 bases and J dropped 2; count of bases not matched to a gene: 9. The CDR3 extends over 15 amino acids.

About this clonotype: A much larger clone is a single base away; this may be a read error. This chain connects TRBV5-1 to TRBJ1-1, with a possible D match to TRBD1 (5 bases). CDR1 and CDR2 from the germline V gene are SGHRS and YFSETQ. The CDR3 totals 13 residues. Trimming took 4 bases from V and 3 from J, leaving 10 bases between them. DNA of the CDR3: TGCGCCAGCAGCCGACAGAGGTACACTGAAGCTTTCTTT. This sequence encodes CASSRQRYTEAFF.

The J gene is TRBJ2-3, the V gene TRBV20-1, with 12 bases matching TRBD2. The J segment lost 1 base and the V segment lost 7 bases, leaving 6 bases of the junction unmatched. Germline V gene data show CDR1 as DFQATT and CDR2 as SNEGSKA (reference sequence). CDR3 length equals 15 residues. The CDR3 DNA is TGCAGTGTTGGGACTAGCGGGTTGGGCACAGATACGCAGTATTTT. Its protein product is CSVGTSGLGTDTQYF.

This clonotype occurred many times. This chain joins TRBV7-3 and TRBJ2-7; unclear D gene. The CDR3 is 13 residues long. Looked up from germline, CDR1 is SGHTA and CDR2 is FQGTGA. V lost 0 bases and J 6 bases, leaving 9 bases between the germline ends. For the CDR3, the DNA is TGTGCCAGCAGCTTAACGGGGTCCCCCGAGCAGTACTTC. Protein sequence: CASSLTGSPEQYF.

This clonotype was observed many times. The J gene is TRBJ1-2, the V gene TRBV7-8; no firm D call. V lost 4 bases and J 4 bases, leaving 22 bases between the germline ends. Looked up from germline, CDR1 is SGHVS and CDR2 is FQNEAQ. This CDR3 spans 17 amino acids. CDR3 DNA: TGTGCCAGCAGCTATATCTTGTTTACCCGAAAGACCTATGGCTACACCTTC. This gives the protein CASSYILFTRKTYGYTF.

In its sample, this clonotype was seen a few times. The chain links TRBV29-1 to TRBJ2-5; D is unclear. Germline CDR1 and CDR2: SQVTM and ANQGSEA. The CDR3 extends over 12 amino acids. V dropped 7 bases and J dropped 5 bases, with 14 bases sitting between them. The chain's CDR3 is CSASQSGETQYF. For the CDR3, the DNA is TGCAGCGCCAGTCAGAGTGGCGAGACCCAGTACTTC. The full variable domain, with the rest looked up from reference TRBV29-1 and TRBJ2-5, is SAVISQKPSRDICQRGTSLTIQCQVDSQVTMMFWYRQQPGQSLTLIATANQGSEATYESGFVIDKFPISRPNLTFSTLTVSNMSPEDSSIYLCSASQSGETQYFGPGTRLLVL.